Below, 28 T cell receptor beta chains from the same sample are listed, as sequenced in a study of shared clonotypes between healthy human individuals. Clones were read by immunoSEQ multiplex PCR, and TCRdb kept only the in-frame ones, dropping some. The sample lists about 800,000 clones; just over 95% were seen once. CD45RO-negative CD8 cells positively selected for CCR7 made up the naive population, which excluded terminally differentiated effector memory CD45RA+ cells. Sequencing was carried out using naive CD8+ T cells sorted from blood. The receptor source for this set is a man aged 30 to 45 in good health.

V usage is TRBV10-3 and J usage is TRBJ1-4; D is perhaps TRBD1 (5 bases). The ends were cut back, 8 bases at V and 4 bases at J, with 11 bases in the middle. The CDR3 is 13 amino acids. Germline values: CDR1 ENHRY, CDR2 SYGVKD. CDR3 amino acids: CAIGGEVNEKLFF. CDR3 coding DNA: TGTGCCATCGGGGGGGAGGTTAATGAAAAACTGTTTTTT.

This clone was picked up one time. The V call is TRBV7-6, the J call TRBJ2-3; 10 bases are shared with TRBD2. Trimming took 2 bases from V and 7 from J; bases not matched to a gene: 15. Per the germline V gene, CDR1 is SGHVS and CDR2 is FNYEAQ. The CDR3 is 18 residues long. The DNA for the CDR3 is TGTGCCAGCAGCTTAAGTACTGGGACTAGCGCCTCCGTAAATACGCAGTATTTT. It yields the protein CASSLSTGTSASVNTQYF.

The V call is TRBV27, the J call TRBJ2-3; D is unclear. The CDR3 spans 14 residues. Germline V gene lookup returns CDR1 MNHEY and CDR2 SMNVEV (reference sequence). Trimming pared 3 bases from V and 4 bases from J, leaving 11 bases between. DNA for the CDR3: TGTGCCAGCAGTTTTTCTAGGGATGCAGATACGCAGTATTTT. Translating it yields CASSFSRDADTQYF.

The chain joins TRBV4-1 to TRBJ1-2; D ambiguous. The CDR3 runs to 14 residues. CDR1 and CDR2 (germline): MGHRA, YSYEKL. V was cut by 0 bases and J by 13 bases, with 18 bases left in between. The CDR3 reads CASSQDYSGSTFTF. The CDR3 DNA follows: TGCGCCAGCAGCCAAGATTACTCTGGCAGCACATTCACCTTC.

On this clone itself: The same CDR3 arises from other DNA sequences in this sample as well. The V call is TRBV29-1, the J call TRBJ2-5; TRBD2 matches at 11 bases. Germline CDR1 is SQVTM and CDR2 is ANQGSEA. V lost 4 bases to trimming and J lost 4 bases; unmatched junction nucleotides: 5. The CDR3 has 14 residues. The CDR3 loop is CSVVLAGGGETQYF. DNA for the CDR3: TGCAGCGTTGTGCTAGCGGGAGGTGGAGAGACCCAGTACTTC.

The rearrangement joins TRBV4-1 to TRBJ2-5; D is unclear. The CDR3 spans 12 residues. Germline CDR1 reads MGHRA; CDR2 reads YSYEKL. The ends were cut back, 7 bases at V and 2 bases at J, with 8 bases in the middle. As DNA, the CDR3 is TGCGCCAGCACAGACTCGCAAGAGACCCAGTACTTC. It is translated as CASTDSQETQYF.

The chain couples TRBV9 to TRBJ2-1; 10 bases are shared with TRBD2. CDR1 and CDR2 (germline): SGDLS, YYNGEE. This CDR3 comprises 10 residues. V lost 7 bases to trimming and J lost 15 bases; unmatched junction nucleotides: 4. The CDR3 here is CASGPSGRFF. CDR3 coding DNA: TGTGCCAGCGGGCCTAGCGGGAGGTTCTTC.

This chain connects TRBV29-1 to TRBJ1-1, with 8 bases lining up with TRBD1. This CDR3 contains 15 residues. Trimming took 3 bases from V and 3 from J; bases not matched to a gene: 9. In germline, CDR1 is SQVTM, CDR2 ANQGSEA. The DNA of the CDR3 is TGCAGCGTTGACCCAGGGGGCGTCCCGGACACTGAAGCTTTCTTT. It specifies CSVDPGGVPDTEAFF.

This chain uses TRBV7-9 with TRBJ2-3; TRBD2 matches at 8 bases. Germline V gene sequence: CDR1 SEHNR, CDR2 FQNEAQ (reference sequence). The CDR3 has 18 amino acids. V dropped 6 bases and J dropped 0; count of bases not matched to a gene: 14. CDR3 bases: TGTGCCAGCAGTCAGAGGTTGGAACTAGCGGCTAGCACAGATACGCAGTATTTT. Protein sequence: CASSQRLELAASTDTQYF.

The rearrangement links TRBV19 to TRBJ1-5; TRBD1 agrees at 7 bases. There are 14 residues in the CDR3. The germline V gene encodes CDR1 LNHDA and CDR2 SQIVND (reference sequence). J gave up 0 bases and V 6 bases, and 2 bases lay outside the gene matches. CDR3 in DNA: TGTGCCAGTAGGACAGGGACTAGCAATCAGCCCCAGCATTTT. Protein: CASRTGTSNQPQHF. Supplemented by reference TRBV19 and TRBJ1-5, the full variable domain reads DGGITQSPKYLFRKEGQNVTLSCEQNLNHDAMYWYRQDPGQGLRLIYYSQIVNDFQKGDIAEGYSVSREKKESFPLTVTSAQKNPTAFYLCASRTGTSNQPQHFGDGTRLSIL.

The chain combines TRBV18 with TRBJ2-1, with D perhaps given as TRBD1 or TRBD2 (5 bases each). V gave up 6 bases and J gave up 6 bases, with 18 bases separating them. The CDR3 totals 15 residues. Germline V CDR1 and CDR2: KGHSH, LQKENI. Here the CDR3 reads CASSPLSPGANEQFF. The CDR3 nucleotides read TGTGCCAGCTCCCCCCTTTCCCCCGGGGCCAATGAGCAGTTCTTC.

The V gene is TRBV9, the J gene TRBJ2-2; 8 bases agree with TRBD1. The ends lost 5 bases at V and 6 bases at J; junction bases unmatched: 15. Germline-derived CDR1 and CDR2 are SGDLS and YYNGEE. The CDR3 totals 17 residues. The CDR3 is CASRSRQGSAKAGELFF. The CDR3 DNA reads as TGTGCCAGCAGAAGTCGACAGGGGTCGGCGAAGGCCGGGGAGCTGTTTTTT. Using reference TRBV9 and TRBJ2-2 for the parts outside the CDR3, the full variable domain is DSGVTQTPKHLITATGQRVTLRCSPRSGDLSVYWYQQSLDQGLQFLIQYYNGEERAKGNILERFSAQQFPDLHSELNLSSLELGDSALYFCASRSRQGSAKAGELFFGEGSRLTVL.

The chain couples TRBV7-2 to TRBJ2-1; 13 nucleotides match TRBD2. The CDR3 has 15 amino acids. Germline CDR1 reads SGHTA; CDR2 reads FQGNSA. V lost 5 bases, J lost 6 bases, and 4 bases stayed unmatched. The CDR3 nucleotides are TGTGCCAGCAGCCGGACTAGCGGGAGTATCAATGAGCAGTTCTTC. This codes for CASSRTSGSINEQFF.

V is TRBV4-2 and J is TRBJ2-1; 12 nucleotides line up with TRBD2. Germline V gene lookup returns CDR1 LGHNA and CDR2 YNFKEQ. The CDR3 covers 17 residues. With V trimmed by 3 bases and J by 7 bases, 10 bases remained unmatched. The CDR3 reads CASSQETTSGRRNEQFF. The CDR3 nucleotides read TGTGCCAGCAGCCAGGAAACGACTAGCGGGAGAAGGAATGAGCAGTTCTTC.

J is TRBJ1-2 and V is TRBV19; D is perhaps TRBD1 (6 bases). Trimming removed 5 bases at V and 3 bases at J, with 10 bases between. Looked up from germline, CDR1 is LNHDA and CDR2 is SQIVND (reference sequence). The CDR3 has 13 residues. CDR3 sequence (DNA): TGTGCCAGTAGTGAACAGGGCCACTATGGCTACACCTTC. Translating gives CASSEQGHYGYTF.

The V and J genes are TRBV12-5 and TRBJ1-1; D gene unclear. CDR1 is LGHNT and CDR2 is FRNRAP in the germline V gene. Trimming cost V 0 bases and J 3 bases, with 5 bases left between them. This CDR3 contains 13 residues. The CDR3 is CASGLVGYTEAFF. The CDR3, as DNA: TGTGCTAGTGGTTTGGTGGGGTACACTGAAGCTTTCTTT.

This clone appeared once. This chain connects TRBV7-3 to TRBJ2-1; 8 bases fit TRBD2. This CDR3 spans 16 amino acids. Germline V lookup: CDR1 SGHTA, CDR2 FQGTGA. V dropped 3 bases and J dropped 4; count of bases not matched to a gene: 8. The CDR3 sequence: CASSLYTSGLYNEQFF. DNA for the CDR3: TGTGCCAGCAGCTTGTACACTAGCGGACTATACAATGAGCAGTTCTTC.

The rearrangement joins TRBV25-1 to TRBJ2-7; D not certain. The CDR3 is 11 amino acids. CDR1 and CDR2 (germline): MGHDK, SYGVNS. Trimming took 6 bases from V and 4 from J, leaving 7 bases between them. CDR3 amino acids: CASRTVYEQYF. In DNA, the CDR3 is TGTGCCAGCAGGACGGTTTACGAGCAGTACTTC.

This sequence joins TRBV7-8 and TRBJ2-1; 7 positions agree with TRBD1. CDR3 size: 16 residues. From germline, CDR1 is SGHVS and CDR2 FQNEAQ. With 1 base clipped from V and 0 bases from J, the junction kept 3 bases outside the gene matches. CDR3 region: CASSLDQGDSYNEQFF. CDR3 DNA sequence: TGTGCCAGCAGCTTAGACCAGGGGGACTCCTACAATGAGCAGTTCTTC. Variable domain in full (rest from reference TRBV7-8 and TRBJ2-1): GAGVSQSPRYKVAKRGQDVALRCDPISGHVSLFWYQQALGQGPEFLTYFQNEAQLDKSGLPSDRFFAERPEGSVSTLKIQRTQQEDSAVYLCASSLDQGDSYNEQFFGPGTRLTVL.

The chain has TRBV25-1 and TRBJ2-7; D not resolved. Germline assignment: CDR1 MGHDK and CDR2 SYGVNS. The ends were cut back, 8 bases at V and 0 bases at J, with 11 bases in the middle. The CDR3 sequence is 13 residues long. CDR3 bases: TGTGCCAGCTTCGGCCGGAGCTCCTACGAGCAGTACTTC. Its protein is CASFGRSSYEQYF.

The CDR3 loop reads CAIQTYPREVPDEQFF. CDR3 DNA: TGTGCCATCCAGACATATCCGCGGGAGGTCCCGGATGAGCAGTTCTTC. The V and J genes are TRBV7-9 and TRBJ2-1, with 8 positions matching TRBD2. The V gene end was trimmed by 10 bases and the J gene end by 8 bases; junction bases not matched to a gene: 19. Germline V gives CDR1 SEHNR, CDR2 FQNEAQ (reference sequence). The CDR3 spans 16 residues.

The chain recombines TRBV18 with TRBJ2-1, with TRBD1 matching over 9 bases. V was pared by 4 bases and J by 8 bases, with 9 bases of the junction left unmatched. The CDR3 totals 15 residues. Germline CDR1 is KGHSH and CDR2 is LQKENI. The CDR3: CASSQMTGGVDEQFF. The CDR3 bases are TGTGCCAGCTCACAAATGACAGGGGGTGTCGATGAGCAGTTCTTC.

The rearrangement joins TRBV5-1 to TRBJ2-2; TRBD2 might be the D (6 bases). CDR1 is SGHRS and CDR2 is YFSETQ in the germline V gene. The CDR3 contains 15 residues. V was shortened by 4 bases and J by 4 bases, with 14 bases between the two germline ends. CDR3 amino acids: CASSPRRGGTGELFF. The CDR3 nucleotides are TGCGCCAGCAGCCCGCGGCGGGGTGGCACCGGGGAGCTGTTTTTT. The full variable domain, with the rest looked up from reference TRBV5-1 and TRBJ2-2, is KAGVTQTPRYLIKTRGQQVTLSCSPISGHRSVSWYQQTPGQGLQFLFEYFSETQRNKGNFPGRFSGRQFSNSRSEMNVSTLELGDSALYLCASSPRRGGTGELFFGEGSRLTVL.

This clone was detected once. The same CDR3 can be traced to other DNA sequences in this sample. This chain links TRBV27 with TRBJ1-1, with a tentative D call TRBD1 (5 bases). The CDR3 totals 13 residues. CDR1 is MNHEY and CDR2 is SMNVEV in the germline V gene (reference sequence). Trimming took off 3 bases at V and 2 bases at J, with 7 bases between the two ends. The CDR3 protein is CASSFQGNTEAFF. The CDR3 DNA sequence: TGTGCCAGCAGTTTCCAGGGAAACACTGAAGCTTTCTTT.

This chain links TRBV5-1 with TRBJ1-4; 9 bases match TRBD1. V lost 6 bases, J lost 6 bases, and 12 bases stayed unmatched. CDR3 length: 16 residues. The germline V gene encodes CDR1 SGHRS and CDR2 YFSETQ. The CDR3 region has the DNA TGCGCCAGCACAGAGGGACAGGGTATGGCGCATGAAAAACTGTTTTTT. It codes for CASTEGQGMAHEKLFF.

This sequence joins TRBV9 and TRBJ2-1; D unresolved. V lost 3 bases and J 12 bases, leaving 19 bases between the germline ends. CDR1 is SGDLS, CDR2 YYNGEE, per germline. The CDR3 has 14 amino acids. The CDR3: CASSAPLHFEVQFF. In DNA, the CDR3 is TGTGCCAGCAGCGCTCCCCTCCATTTCGAAGTGCAGTTCTTC.

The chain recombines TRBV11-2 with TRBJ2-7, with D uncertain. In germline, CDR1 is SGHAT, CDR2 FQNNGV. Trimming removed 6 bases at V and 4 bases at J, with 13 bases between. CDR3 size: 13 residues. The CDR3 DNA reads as TGTGCCAGCAGGACGGATGGGGTGTACGAGCAGTACTTC. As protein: CASRTDGVYEQYF.

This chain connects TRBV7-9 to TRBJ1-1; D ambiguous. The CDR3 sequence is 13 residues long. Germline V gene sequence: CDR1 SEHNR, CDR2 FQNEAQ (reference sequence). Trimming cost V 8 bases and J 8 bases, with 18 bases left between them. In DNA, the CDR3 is TGTGCCAGCTCCTCCCGGAGTGCCGCAGAAGCTTTCTTT. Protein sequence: CASSSRSAAEAFF.